The rows below give T cell receptor beta chains drawn from one sample of a study of post-analysis software for immune sequencing data. In TCRdb, the PCR reads were re-called with MiXCR into one record per CDR3 protein. This sample has approximately 400,000 distinct CDR3 sequences; roughly 30% occur once, and the top ten carry about an eighth. Sequencing input: blood. The receptors were gathered from a girl between 5 and 17 years old with multiple sclerosis. The CDR3 runs from the conserved cysteine through the conserved F or W. A D gene is named only where the DNA matches it firmly. Only some rows state a clone size, as once, few, many or a class for expanded clones.

cdr3_aa	cdr3_nt	clone_size	v_call	j_call	d_call
CASSANPGTSGRGTDTQYF	TGCGCCAGCAGCGCAAATCCCGGGACTAGCGGGAGAGGCACAGATACGCAGTATTTT	.	TRBV4-1	TRBJ2-3	TRBD2
CASRLGQNQETQYF	TGTGCCAGCAGACTAGGACAGAACCAAGAGACCCAGTACTTC	few	TRBV6-6	TRBJ2-5	.
CASSLVLGTQYNGQFF	TGTGCCAGCAGCTTAGTGTTAGGGACTCAGTACAATGGGCAGTTCTTC	.	TRBV7-2	TRBJ2-1	.
CASSFLRDIETQYF	TGTGCCAGCAGCTTTTTAAGGGACATAGAGACCCAGTACTTC	.	TRBV11-1	TRBJ2-5	.
CASSARQTPKEAFF	TGCGCCAGCAGCGCGAGACAGACGCCAAAAGAAGCTTTCTTT	.	TRBV5-1	TRBJ1-1	.
CASSFEPETREQYF	TGTGCCAGCAGCTTTGAGCCCGAGACGAGGGAGCAGTACTTC	.	TRBV7-2	TRBJ2-5	.
CASSSTQGIGGYTF	TGTGCCAGCAGTTCAACTCAGGGCATTGGTGGCTACACCTTC	few	TRBV12-3/TRBV12-4	TRBJ1-2	.
CASSASPGTAYGYTF	TGTGCCAGCAGCGCTAGCCCCGGGACGGCCTATGGCTACACCTTC	once	TRBV9	TRBJ1-2	.
CASSPGAIRYQETQYF	TGTGCCAGCAGCCCTGGGGCAATCCGGTACCAAGAGACCCAGTACTTC	.	TRBV5-6	TRBJ2-5	.
CASSYRGPQQYF	TGTGCCAGCAGTTACAGAGGCCCCCAGCAGTACTTC	.	TRBV6-6	TRBJ2-7	.
CASSVDRGIITGELFF	TGTGCCAGCAGCGTAGATCGGGGTATCATCACCGGGGAGCTGTTTTTT	.	TRBV9	TRBJ2-2	.
CASSQVSGSGANVLTF	TGCGCCAGCAGCCAAGTTAGCGGGTCTGGGGCCAACGTCCTGACTTTC	few	TRBV4-1	TRBJ2-6	TRBD2
CASSDDGLAHNEQFF	TGTGCCAGCAGCGACGACGGACTAGCCCACAATGAGCAGTTCTTC	few	TRBV7-9	TRBJ2-1	TRBD2
CASSPGPDSEKLFF	TGTGCCAGCAGCCCGGGGCCTGATAGTGAAAAACTGTTTTTT	few	TRBV7-8	TRBJ1-4	.
CASSPVPGYVLGAFF	TGTGCCAGCTCACCGGTCCCCGGGTATGTCCTAGGAGCTTTCTTT	.	TRBV18	TRBJ1-1	.
CASSFLQGREEKLFF	TGTGCCAGCAGTTTTCTACAGGGACGGGAAGAAAAACTGTTTTTT	.	TRBV12-3/TRBV12-4	TRBJ1-4	.
CASSYVENEKLFF	TGTGCCAGCAGTTACGTCGAGAATGAAAAACTGTTTTTT	.	TRBV6-6	TRBJ1-4	.
CASSQASGAYEQYF	TGCGCCAGCAGCCAAGCTAGCGGGGCCTACGAGCAGTACTTC	many	TRBV4-1	TRBJ2-7	TRBD2
CASTPGGLNTEAFF	TGTGCCAGCACCCCCGGGGGGTTGAACACTGAAGCTTTCTTT	few	TRBV12-3/TRBV12-4	TRBJ1-1	.
CASSPGAAYNEQFF	TGTGCCAGCAGCCCTGGGGCAGCTTACAATGAGCAGTTCTTC	.	TRBV12-3/TRBV12-4	TRBJ2-1	.